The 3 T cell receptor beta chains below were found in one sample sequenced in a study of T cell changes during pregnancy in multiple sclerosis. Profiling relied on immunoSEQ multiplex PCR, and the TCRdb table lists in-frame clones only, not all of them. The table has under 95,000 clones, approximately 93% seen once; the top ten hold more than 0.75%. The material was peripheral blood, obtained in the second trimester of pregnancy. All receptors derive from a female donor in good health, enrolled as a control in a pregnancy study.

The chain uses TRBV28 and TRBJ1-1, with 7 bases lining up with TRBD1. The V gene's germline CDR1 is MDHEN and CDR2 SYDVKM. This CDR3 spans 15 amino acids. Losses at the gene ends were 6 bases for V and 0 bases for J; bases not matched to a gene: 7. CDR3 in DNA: TGTGCCAGCAGCTCGACAGGGCGATTGAACACTGAAGCTTTCTTT. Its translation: CASSSTGRLNTEAFF.

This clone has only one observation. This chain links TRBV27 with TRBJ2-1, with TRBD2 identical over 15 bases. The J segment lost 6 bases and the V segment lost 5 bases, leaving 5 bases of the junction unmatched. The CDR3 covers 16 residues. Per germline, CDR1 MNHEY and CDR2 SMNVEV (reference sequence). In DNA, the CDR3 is TGTGCCAGCAGTGGCTCGGGACTAGCGGGAGGCAATGAGCAGTTCTTC. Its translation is CASSGSGLAGGNEQFF.

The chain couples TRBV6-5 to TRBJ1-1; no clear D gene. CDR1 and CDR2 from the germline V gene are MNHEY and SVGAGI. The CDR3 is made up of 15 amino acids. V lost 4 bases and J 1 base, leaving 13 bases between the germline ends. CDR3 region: CASSSPGGKNTEAFF. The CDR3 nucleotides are TGTGCCAGCAGTTCGCCGGGAGGGAAGAACACTGAAGCTTTCTTT.